A single TCR beta chain is shown here with its context. The antigen is undetermined. Each PCR replicate from the sorted subsets contained about 200 ng DNA, which is some 30,000 T cell genomes. Sequencing used immunoSEQ multiplex PCR; TCRdb keeps in-frame clones, though not all of them. The sample yields about 1 million clones, approximately 68% seen once. CDR1 and CDR2 from the germline V gene are LNHDA and SQIVND (reference sequence). The CDR3 runs to 17 residues. The trim removed 4 bases at V and 6 bases at J, leaving 11 bases unmatched. The sample originates from a study of shared clonotypes between healthy human individuals. Looking at the study overall: Used for every donor were three CD4 naive, three CD4 memory, two CD8 naive and one CD8 memory plate. Whole-study findings and limits: Naive subsets generally had larger estimated richness than memory subsets.

Sequencing was carried out using memory CD4+ T cells sorted from blood. Subset defined: CD45RA-negative fraction. The rearrangement joins TRBV19 to TRBJ2-3; 12 positions match TRBD2. The receptor was derived from a man younger than 35 in good health. The CDR3 DNA reads as TGTGCCAGTAGTAGAGCTACGCTAGCGGGAGGGCCGGATACGCAGTATTTT. It is translated as CASSRATLAGGPDTQYF.